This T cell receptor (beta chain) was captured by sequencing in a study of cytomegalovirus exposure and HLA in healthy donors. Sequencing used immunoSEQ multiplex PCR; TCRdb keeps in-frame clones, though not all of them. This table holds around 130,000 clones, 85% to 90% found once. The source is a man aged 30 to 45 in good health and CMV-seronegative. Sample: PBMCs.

CDR3 region: CASGGGRNYGYTF. The DNA of the CDR3 is TGCGCCAGCGGCGGAGGGCGCAACTATGGCTACACCTTC. The V and J genes are TRBV10-2 and TRBJ1-2, with unresolved D. V was shortened by 8 bases and J by 2 bases, with 12 bases between the two germline ends. In germline, CDR1 is WSHSY, CDR2 SAAADI. The CDR3 sequence is 13 residues long.